These 4 T cell receptor beta chains share one sample of origin, sequenced in a study of early T cells in non-severe SARS-CoV-2 infection. TCRdb reprocessed the 5' RACE reads with MiXCR, giving one entry per CDR3 protein. This sample has about 50,000 distinct CDR3 sequences; about 10% occur once, and the top ten carry roughly 6%. The sample consisted of whole blood. These receptors originate from an adult who was a healthcare worker with PCR-confirmed SARS-CoV-2 infection or an uninfected control (not recorded which).

This clonotype was seen only once. The chain carries TRBV19 and TRBJ1-1; D is ambiguous. Germline V gene data show CDR1 as LNHDA and CDR2 as SQIVND (reference sequence). V lost 9 bases and J lost 4, with 15 bases in between. CDR3 size: 13 residues. CDR3 nucleotide sequence: TGTGCCAGCAGCTCTCTAGGCGGCACTGAAGCTTTCTTT. Translated, it gives CASSSLGGTEAFF.

V is TRBV4-2 and J is TRBJ2-1; 13 bases map to TRBD2. The V gene's germline CDR1 is LGHNA and CDR2 YNFKEQ. The CDR3 has 16 residues. V was clipped by 5 bases and J by 8 bases; unmatched bases: 9. The CDR3 region has the DNA TGTGCCAGCAGCGCGCTTGGACTAGCGGGGGATGATGAGCAGTTCTTC. It codes for CASSALGLAGDDEQFF.

This rearrangement joins TRBV28 to TRBJ2-3; 8 bases match TRBD2. V dropped 4 bases and J dropped 4; count of bases not matched to a gene: 7. Germline loops: CDR1 MDHEN, CDR2 SYDVKM. The length of the CDR3 is 15 residues. CDR3 bases: TGTGCCAGCAGTTCGAGCGGGAGTGTGTCAGATACGCAGTATTTT. Translating gives CASSSSGSVSDTQYF.

This chain links TRBV7-3 with TRBJ2-1, with D possibly TRBD1 on 5 matching bases. The CDR3 spans 16 residues. V lost 1 base and J 9 bases, leaving 19 bases between the germline ends. From germline, CDR1 is SGHTA and CDR2 FQGTGA. The CDR3 coding sequence is TGTGCCAGCAGCTTAAGTGCCGGGTCAGGGTCAGGTGAGCAGTTCTTC. This gives the protein CASSLSAGSGSGEQFF.